This TCR beta chain was observed in a study of response to subunit inactivated influenza vaccine. A single record per CDR3 protein comes from TCRdb applying MiXCR to the RT-PCR reads. The profile covers 400,000 to 550,000 distinct CDR3 sequences, with 25% appearing a single time and approximately 2% taken by the ten largest. Worth noting for this clonotype: The antigen remains undetermined.

Study findings and constraints: Only a handful of new T cells, the authors suggested, are recruited with each seasonal influenza vaccination.

The TCR was taken from a man in his forties or fifties who received an inactivated influenza vaccine. Sample: CD4+ T cells sorted from PBMCs, taken approximately 5 days after vaccination.

The CDR3 coding sequence is TGCGCCAGCAGCCAAGCGGGAGGCCCCATCTATGAGCAGTTCTTC. Amino acids: CASSQAGGPIYEQFF. The chain uses TRBV5-1 and TRBJ2-1; 9 nucleotides line up with TRBD2. V shed 4 bases, J shed 8 bases, and the junction held 10 bases outside the gene matches. The CDR3 consists of 15 residues. The germline gives CDR1 SGHRS, CDR2 YFSETQ.